This TCR beta chain appears in the sequencing data of a study of shared clonotypes between healthy human individuals. Findings and limits, study-wide: Only blood samples were collected, and tissue repertoires likely differ. Generation of non-shared clonotypes was less probable than generation of clonotypes shared by all four donors. Memory subsets generally showed smaller estimated richness than naive subsets did.

Genomic DNA from each subset was divided evenly over several immunoSEQ plates. Sequenced by immunoSEQ multiplex PCR; TCRdb stores in-frame clones only, minus some. The sample lists 330,000 or so clones; 73% were seen once. The V and J ends lost 7 bases and 2 bases respectively, with 14 bases between them. The CDR3 runs 14 residues. The germline V gene encodes CDR1 SNHLY and CDR2 FYNNEI. In regard to this clone: Its target is not known.

The sequencing sample was made of memory CD4+ T cells sorted from blood. The sample's subset: CD45RA-negative fraction. The sequence derives from a man aged 25-40 years in good health. The chain combines TRBV2 with TRBJ2-5; D unresolved. The chain's CDR3 is CASKATGTQETQYF. Here the CDR3 DNA reads TGTGCCAGCAAAGCGACCGGAACGCAAGAGACCCAGTACTTC.